Below, 4 T cell receptor beta chains from the same sample are listed, as sequenced in a study of T cell repertoires in aging, cancer and after chemotherapy. Amplification of TCR beta used genomic DNA extracted from peripheral blood. Multiplex touch-down PCR with TRB-A/B primers amplified rearranged V-D-J TRB sequences. TCRdb reanalysed the multiplex PCR reads using MiXCR and keeps one entry per CDR3 protein. The table lists 9,400 or so distinct CDR3 sequences, roughly 31% of them singletons. Sequenced: blood. These receptors all stem from a human donor in good health. The donor label of this sample is uncertain.

This clonotype appeared a few times. The V call is TRBV6-6, the J call TRBJ1-1; D is perhaps TRBD1 (5 bases). In germline, CDR1 is MNHNY, CDR2 SVGAGI (reference sequence). CDR3 size: 13 residues. Trimming removed 0 bases from V and 5 bases from J, with 7 bases in between. CDR3 sequence: CASSYSEGTEAFF. In nucleotides, the CDR3 is TGTGCCAGCAGTTACTCGGAGGGGACTGAAGCTTTCTTT.

This chain joins TRBV30 and TRBJ1-2; D is perhaps TRBD1 (5 bases). Germline loops: CDR1 GTSNPN, CDR2 SVGIG (reference sequence). The CDR3 consists of 21 residues. Deletions cut 3 bases from V and 4 bases from J, with 36 bases between. Here the CDR3 reads CAWSPLLPSPRKSGIIYGYTF. The CDR3 DNA is TGTGCCTGGAGCCCACTTCTCCCCTCACCCCGAAAATCAGGGATCATCTATGGCTACACCTTC.

The chain links TRBV19 to TRBJ1-5; D gene unclear. The germline V and J ends were trimmed by 1 base and 7 bases, with 17 bases remaining between them. The CDR3 spans 16 residues. Germline assignment: CDR1 LNHDA and CDR2 SQIVND (reference sequence). The CDR3 coding sequence is TGTGCCAGTAGTATAGTTCCGGCTGAAGGGCACCAGCCCCAGCATTTT. Translated: CASSIVPAEGHQPQHF.

The chain is built from TRBV6-5 and TRBJ1-6; 10 nucleotides line up with TRBD1. Germline V gives CDR1 MNHEY, CDR2 SVGAGI. V lost 4 bases, J lost 6 bases, and 27 bases stayed unmatched. The CDR3 totals 23 residues. CDR3 bases: TGTGCCAGCAGTTTCAACACCCCTTTTCGGGACAGGGGTCTTCGGGGACTTAATTCACCCCTCCACTTT. This codes for CASSFNTPFRDRGLRGLNSPLHF.